The present T cell receptor beta chain was sequenced within a study of blood T cell repertoires in COVID-19. The CDR3 sequence is 17 residues long. Germline V gene lookup returns CDR1 LNHDA and CDR2 SQIVND (reference sequence). Unmatched junction bases numbered 8, after V lost 1 base and J lost 5 bases. In the original workflow: Cell counts per sample came from amplifying reference gene primers. Libraries were prepared by immunoSEQ multiplex PCR; TCRdb keeps only in-frame clonotypes and omits some of them. That table furnishes V, J and clone size, whereas the DNA furnished D and trimming. The sample lists 130,000 to 150,000 clones, approximately 87% seen once, with 1.2% in the top ten.

The TCR was taken from a woman in her 30s with acute COVID-19. The chain is built from TRBV19 and TRBJ2-1, with 10 bases lining up with TRBD2. Sequencing was done on a sample of PBMCs or T cells enriched from blood (not recorded which). The CDR3 reads CASSIVPPGLANNEQFF. In DNA form, the CDR3 reads TGTGCCAGTAGTATAGTCCCACCGGGACTAGCGAACAATGAGCAGTTCTTC.